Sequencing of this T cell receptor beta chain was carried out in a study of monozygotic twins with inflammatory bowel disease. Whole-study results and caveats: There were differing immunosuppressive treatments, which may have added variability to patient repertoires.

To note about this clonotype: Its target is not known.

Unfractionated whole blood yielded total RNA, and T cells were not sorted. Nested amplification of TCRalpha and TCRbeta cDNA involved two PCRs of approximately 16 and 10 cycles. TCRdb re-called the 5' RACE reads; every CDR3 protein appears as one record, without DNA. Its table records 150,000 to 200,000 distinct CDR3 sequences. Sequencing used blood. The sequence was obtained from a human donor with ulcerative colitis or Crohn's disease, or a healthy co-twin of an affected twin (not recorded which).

CDR3 protein: CAIKSKLADTGELFF. The V and J genes are TRBV10-3 and TRBJ2-2. This CDR3 spans 15 amino acids. The germline V gene has CDR1 ENHRY and CDR2 SYGVKD.